The rows below give T cell receptor beta chains drawn from one sample of a study of cytotoxic CD8 clonotypes in ibrutinib-treated CLL. Repertoires were generated with immunoSEQ multiplex PCR, while TCRdb's copy carries only in-frame clones and drops some. Counted here are about 29,000 clones, about 70% occurring once; the ten biggest clones make up about half. Source: PBMCs, taken after 36 months of ibrutinib treatment. These receptors came from a human donor with chronic lymphocytic leukemia. The CDR3 runs from the conserved cysteine through the conserved F or W. A D gene is named only where the DNA matches it firmly. Where a row states a size, it is once, few, many or the class of an expanded clone; other rows omit it.

CDR3 DNA	CDR3 protein	clone size	CDR3 length	J gene	D gene	V gene
TGCGCCAGCAGCCCCGTCACCCGGGGGCTCGAAGGCTACACCTTC	CASSPVTRGLEGYTF	few	15	TRBJ1-2	-	TRBV4-3
TGTGCCAGCAGCTTAGTCCAGGGGAATTCACCCCTCCACTTT	CASSLVQGNSPLHF	few	14	TRBJ1-6	-	TRBV7-8
TGTGCCAGCAGCCCGACAGGGGGCCAGGGCTACACCTTC	CASSPTGGQGYTF	-	13	TRBJ1-2	TRBD1	TRBV5-4
TGCGCCAGCAGCCGATACAAAGGAGGGGATGAAAAACTGTTTTTT	CASSRYKGGDEKLFF	medium-sized	15	TRBJ1-4	-	TRBV4-3
TGCGCCAGCGGGCCAGGGACCTACGAGCAGTACTTC	CASGPGTYEQYF	once	12	TRBJ2-7	-	TRBV4-1
TGCGCCAGCAGCTTAGGGGCCCCTGGGAACACTGAAGCTTTCTTT	CASSLGAPGNTEAFF	-	15	TRBJ1-1	-	TRBV4-1
TGTGCCAGCAGCTCCGGGACTAGTCAAGAGACCCAGTACTTC	CASSSGTSQETQYF	-	14	TRBJ2-5	TRBD2	TRBV6-5
TGTGCCACCACAGGGGGCGATACGCAGTATTTT	CATTGGDTQYF	-	11	TRBJ2-3	TRBD1	TRBV7-8
TGTGCCAGCAGTGAACTAGACAGGGCTCAACAGCCCCAGCATTTT	CASSELDRAQQPQHF	-	15	TRBJ1-5	TRBD1	TRBV2
TGTGCCAGCAGCTTACGCCAGGGGGAGACCCAGTACTTC	CASSLRQGETQYF	-	13	TRBJ2-5	-	TRBV7-9
TGTGCCAGTAGTAGACAGCTGGACACTGAAGCTTTCTTT	CASSRQLDTEAFF	-	13	TRBJ1-1	-	TRBV19
TGCGCCAGCAGCTTGGGAAGGACAGATACGCAGTATTTT	CASSLGRTDTQYF	-	13	TRBJ2-3	-	TRBV5-1
TGTGCCAGTAGTACTAGGCCCGAGCAGTACTTC	CASSTRPEQYF	-	11	TRBJ2-7	-	TRBV19
TGTGCCACTCGGAGGGTAGGCTACACCTTC	CATRRVGYTF	-	10	TRBJ1-2	-	TRBV6-5
TGCGCCAGCAGCCGGGACAGGAGCTCCTACAATGAGCAGTTCTTC	CASSRDRSSYNEQFF	-	15	TRBJ2-1	TRBD1	TRBV7-7
TGCAGCGTCTGCCTAGGGAGTGACACTGAAGCTTTCTTT	CSVCLGSDTEAFF	-	13	TRBJ1-1	-	TRBV29-1
TGTGCCAGCAGCTTAAGCAGACACAATAGCAATCAGCCCCAGCATTTT	CASSLSRHNSNQPQHF	few	16	TRBJ1-5	-	TRBV7-9
TGCAGCGTCGCAGGGGCTAGCGGGGGGCTAGACGAGCAGTACTTC	CSVAGASGGLDEQYF	-	15	TRBJ2-7	TRBD2	TRBV29-1
TGCGCCAGCAGCTCCGACTCTTCGAGCTCCTACAATGAGCAGTTCTTC	CASSSDSSSSYNEQFF	-	16	TRBJ2-1	-	TRBV5-1
TGTGCCAGTAGTATACAGGGAAGCTCCTACGAGCAGTACTTC	CASSIQGSSYEQYF	few	14	TRBJ2-7	-	TRBV19
TGTGCCAGCAGTGAAGGAGAGGGGACAGGGCCGTACGAGCAGTACTTC	CASSEGEGTGPYEQYF	few	16	TRBJ2-7	TRBD1	TRBV6-1
TGTGCCAGCAGCTTATTCCCAACAGGGGCGCATCGTACTGAAGCTTTCTTT	CASSLFPTGAHRTEAFF	-	17	TRBJ1-1	TRBD1	TRBV11-1
TGCGCCAGCAGCTTTTATCGGGGGGATCGGGATGAGCAGTTCTTC	CASSFYRGDRDEQFF	-	15	TRBJ2-1	TRBD2	TRBV5-1
TGTGCCAGCAGCCAGGACAGAGGAAGATTCTCCTATAATTCACCCCTCCACTTT	CASSQDRGRFSYNSPLHF	-	18	TRBJ1-6	-	TRBV6-8
TGTGCCAGCAGCGTTCGAATAAACTCTGGGGCCAACGTCCTGACTTTC	CASSVRINSGANVLTF	-	16	TRBJ2-6	-	TRBV9
TGTGCCAGCAGCCGGTCCGGACTACTCCAAGAGACCCAGTACTTC	CASSRSGLLQETQYF	few	15	TRBJ2-5	-	TRBV7-3
TGTGCCAGCAGCTTAAGGGGGGCCGAGTGGACACCCCTCCACTTT	CASSLRGAEWTPLHF	-	15	TRBJ1-6	-	TRBV5-8
TGCAGCGTTACAGAGTTCCAGAACACTGAAGCTTTCTTT	CSVTEFQNTEAFF	-	13	TRBJ1-1	-	TRBV29-1
TGTGCCAGCAGCTTGGGATTAGCGGGGGGGCCGATAACCGGGGAGCTGTTTTTT	CASSLGLAGGPITGELFF	-	18	TRBJ2-2	TRBD2	TRBV5-4
TGTGCCAGCAGCCTTGGACAGGGGGTGAGGAGCACTGAAGCTTTCTTT	CASSLGQGVRSTEAFF	-	16	TRBJ1-1	TRBD1	TRBV13
TGTGCCAGCAGTTACTCGATCTCAGGCGGAGTCACTGAAGCTTTCTTT	CASSYSISGGVTEAFF	once	16	TRBJ1-1	-	TRBV6-5
TGTGCCAGCAGTGGGGTACCGGGACTAGAAGCCGGGGAGCTGTTTTTT	CASSGVPGLEAGELFF	-	16	TRBJ2-2	TRBD2	TRBV6-4
TGTGCCACCAGCAGAGAGGGACATTCCGCCACTGAAGCTTTCTTT	CATSREGHSATEAFF	once	15	TRBJ1-1	-	TRBV15
TGTGCCATTCAGCTAGGGCCAAACACCGGGGAGCTGTTTTTT	CAIQLGPNTGELFF	-	14	TRBJ2-2	-	TRBV6-1
TGTGCCAGTGATCAGGATCAGCCCCAGCATTTT	CASDQDQPQHF	-	11	TRBJ1-5	-	TRBV6-1
TGTGCCAGCAGCGAGAGGGGGTCCTCCTACGAGCAGTACTTC	CASSERGSSYEQYF	few	14	TRBJ2-7	-	TRBV2
TGTGCCAGCAGCTCGGACTTAAGCTCCTACAATGAGCAGTTCTTC	CASSSDLSSYNEQFF	few	15	TRBJ2-1	-	TRBV7-3
TGTGCCAGCAGCACCGCCCTAGGGGTGGGTGAGCAGTTCTTC	CASSTALGVGEQFF	-	14	TRBJ2-1	-	TRBV7-2
TGTGCCAGCAGTGGGGGGACCTATGGCTACACCTTC	CASSGGTYGYTF	-	12	TRBJ1-2	-	TRBV6-1
TGTGCCAGCAGCTTAGATTCGGCAGCACTCTATGGCTACACCTTC	CASSLDSAALYGYTF	-	15	TRBJ1-2	-	TRBV7-9
TGTGCCAGCAGTTTCAATGAGCCTTTC	CASSFNEPF	once	9	TRBJ2-6	-	TRBV28
TGTGCCAGCAGCCCAGGGGTCAGGGGCACTGAAGCTTTCTTT	CASSPGVRGTEAFF	-	14	TRBJ1-1	-	TRBV5-6
TGTGCCAGCAGCTTAGGTAGCCTTTCCACCGGGGAGCTGTTTTTT	CASSLGSLSTGELFF	-	15	TRBJ2-2	-	TRBV7-9
TGCAGCGTTGTGGACAGATTCACAGATACGCAGTATTTT	CSVVDRFTDTQYF	-	13	TRBJ2-3	-	TRBV29-1
TGTGCCAGCAGCTTAGATGGATACTCTGGAAACACCATATATTTT	CASSLDGYSGNTIYF	-	15	TRBJ1-3	-	TRBV11-2
TGTGCCGCCGTTGAGGGGTCAAGAACTGAAGCTTTCTTT	CAAVEGSRTEAFF	-	13	TRBJ1-1	-	TRBV10-3
TGTGCCAGCAGCCTAACGGGACAGACGCAGAAAGCTTTCTTT	CASSLTGQTQKAFF	-	14	TRBJ1-1	TRBD1	TRBV7-3
TGTGCCAGCAGCCCACGGATTAGAGACACCCACTATGGCTACACCTTC	CASSPRIRDTHYGYTF	-	16	TRBJ1-2	-	TRBV9
TGTGCCAGCAGCTCGCGTCCGGGACAGGGCGCAGGGCAGTACTTC	CASSSRPGQGAGQYF	-	15	TRBJ2-7	TRBD1	TRBV9
TGTGCCAGCAGCCTAACGATGGGGGACATTCAGTACTTC	CASSLTMGDIQYF	-	13	TRBJ2-4	-	TRBV4-2
TGTGCCAGCAGCCCCGGGACAGGGGTCTACGAGCAGTACTTC	CASSPGTGVYEQYF	-	14	TRBJ2-7	TRBD1	TRBV7-3
TGTGCCAGCTCATCGGACAGGGGGAATCAGCCCCAGCATTTT	CASSSDRGNQPQHF	few	14	TRBJ1-5	TRBD1	TRBV18
TGTGCCAGCAGTTACGTTGGAGAGACCCAGTACTTC	CASSYVGETQYF	-	12	TRBJ2-5	-	TRBV27
TGTGCCAGCAGACAATCGACAGTCCAAGAGACCCAGTACTTC	CASRQSTVQETQYF	-	14	TRBJ2-5	-	TRBV6-6
TGCGCCAGCAGCCGCCGGGACACTGATTTCCCTGAAGCTTTCTTT	CASSRRDTDFPEAFF	-	15	TRBJ1-1	-	TRBV4-1
TGTGCCAGCAGCTTATCGACCGACCTCGAAGCTTTCTTT	CASSLSTDLEAFF	once	13	TRBJ1-1	-	TRBV7-9
TGTGCCAGCAGCCCACGCGCGACACAGGGGGATGATGAAAAACTGTTTTTT	CASSPRATQGDDEKLFF	-	17	TRBJ1-4	-	TRBV21-1
TGTGCCATCAGTGAAGCCCGCAGGGGCGGGGAGACCCAGTACTTC	CAISEARRGGETQYF	once	15	TRBJ2-5	-	TRBV10-3
TGTGCCATGCGGGACGGGAACACTGAAGCTTTCTTT	CAMRDGNTEAFF	-	12	TRBJ1-1	-	TRBV10-3